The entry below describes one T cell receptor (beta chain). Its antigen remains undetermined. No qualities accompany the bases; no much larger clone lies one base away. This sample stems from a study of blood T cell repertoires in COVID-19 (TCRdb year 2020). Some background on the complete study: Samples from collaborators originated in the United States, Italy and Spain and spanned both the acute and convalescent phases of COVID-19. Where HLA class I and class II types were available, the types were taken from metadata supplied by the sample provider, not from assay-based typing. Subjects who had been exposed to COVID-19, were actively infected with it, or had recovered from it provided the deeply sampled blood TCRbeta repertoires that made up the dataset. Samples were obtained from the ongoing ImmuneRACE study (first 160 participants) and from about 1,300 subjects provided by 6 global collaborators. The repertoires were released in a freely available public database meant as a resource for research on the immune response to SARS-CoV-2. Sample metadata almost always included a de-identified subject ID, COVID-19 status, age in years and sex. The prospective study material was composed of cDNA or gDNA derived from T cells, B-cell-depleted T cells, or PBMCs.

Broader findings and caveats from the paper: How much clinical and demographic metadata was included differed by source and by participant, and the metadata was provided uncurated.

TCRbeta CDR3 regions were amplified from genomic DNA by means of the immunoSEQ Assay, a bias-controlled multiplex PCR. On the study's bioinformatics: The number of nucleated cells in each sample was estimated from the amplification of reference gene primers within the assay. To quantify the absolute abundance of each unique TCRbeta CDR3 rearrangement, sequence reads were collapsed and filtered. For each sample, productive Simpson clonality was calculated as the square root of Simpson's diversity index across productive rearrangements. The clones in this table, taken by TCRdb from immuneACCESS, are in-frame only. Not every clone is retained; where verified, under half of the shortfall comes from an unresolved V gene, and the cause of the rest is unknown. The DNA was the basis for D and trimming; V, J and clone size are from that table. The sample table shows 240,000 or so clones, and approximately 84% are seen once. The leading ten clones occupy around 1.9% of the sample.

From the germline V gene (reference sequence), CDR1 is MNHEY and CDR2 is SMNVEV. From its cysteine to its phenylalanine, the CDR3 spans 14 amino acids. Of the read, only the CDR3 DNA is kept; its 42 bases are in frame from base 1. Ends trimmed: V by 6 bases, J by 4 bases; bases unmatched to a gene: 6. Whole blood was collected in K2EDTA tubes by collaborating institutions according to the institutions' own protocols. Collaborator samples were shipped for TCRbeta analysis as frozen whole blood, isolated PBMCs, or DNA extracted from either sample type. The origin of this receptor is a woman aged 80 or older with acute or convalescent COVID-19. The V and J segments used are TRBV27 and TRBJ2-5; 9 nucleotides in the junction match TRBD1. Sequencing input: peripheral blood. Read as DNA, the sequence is TGTGCCAGCAGCCGGGGACAGGGTCGAGAGACCCAGTACTTC. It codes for CASSRGQGRETQYF.